This T cell receptor beta chain was captured in a study of Graves' ophthalmopathy and Graves' hyperthyroidism. Study outcomes and limitations: Progression of ophthalmopathy was predicted by the model with 60% to 71% sensitivity and 72.22% specificity.

CDR3 regions of TCR beta were amplified from RNA transcripts. RT-PCR in the first round used HTBI primers; a second-round multiplex PCR followed. MiXCR was run by TCRdb on the multiplex PCR reads, yielding one entry per CDR3 protein. Counted here are over a million distinct CDR3 sequences, less than 45% occurring once; the ten biggest clones make up 11%. Germline CDR1 GTSNPN, CDR2 SVGIG (reference sequence). V gave up 5 bases and J gave up 7 bases; unmatched junction bases: 5. The CDR3 is made up of 12 amino acids. This clonotype was detected only a few times. The antigen remains undetermined. Sequencing was done on a sample of peripheral blood or thyroid tissue (not recorded which). V and J are TRBV30 and TRBJ1-1; 9 bases align to TRBD1. The source of this sequence is an adult man with Graves' hyperthyroidism. The CDR3 DNA follows: TGTGCCTGGGGACAGGGGAACGGTGAAGCTTTCTTT. This translates into CAWGQGNGEAFF.